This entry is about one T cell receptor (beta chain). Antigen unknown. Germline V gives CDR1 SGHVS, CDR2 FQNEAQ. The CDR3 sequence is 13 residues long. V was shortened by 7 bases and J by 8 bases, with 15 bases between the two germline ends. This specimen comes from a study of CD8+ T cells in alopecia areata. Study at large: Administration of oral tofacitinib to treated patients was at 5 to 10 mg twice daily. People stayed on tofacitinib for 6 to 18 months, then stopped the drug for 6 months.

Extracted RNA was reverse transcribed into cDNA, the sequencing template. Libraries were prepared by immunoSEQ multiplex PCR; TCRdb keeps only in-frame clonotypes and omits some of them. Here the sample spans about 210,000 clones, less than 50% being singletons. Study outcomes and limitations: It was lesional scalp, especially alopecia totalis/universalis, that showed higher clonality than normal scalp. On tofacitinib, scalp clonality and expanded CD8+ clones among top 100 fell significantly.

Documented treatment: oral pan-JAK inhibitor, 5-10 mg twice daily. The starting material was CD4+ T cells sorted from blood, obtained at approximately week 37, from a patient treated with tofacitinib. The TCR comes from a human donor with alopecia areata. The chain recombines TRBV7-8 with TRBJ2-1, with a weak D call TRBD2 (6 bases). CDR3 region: CASTFGGDHEQFF. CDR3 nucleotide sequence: TGTGCCAGCACTTTCGGGGGAGACCATGAGCAGTTCTTC.